There are a few counts of the clone carrying this TCR beta chain. The germline CDR1 and CDR2 sequences are SGHTA and FQGNSA. The CDR3 runs 18 residues. Trimming at V came to 0 bases and at J to 2 bases, leaving 10 bases not matched to a gene. TCRdb analysed the 5' RACE reads with MiXCR anew, one entry per CDR3 protein. The sample holds around 81,000 distinct CDR3 sequences; about 14% are singletons and the top ten take about 10%. This record belongs to a study of early T cells in non-severe SARS-CoV-2 infection. The TCR comes from an adult who was a healthcare worker with PCR-confirmed SARS-CoV-2 infection or an uninfected control (not recorded which). The rearrangement joins TRBV7-2 to TRBJ2-3; 8 bases map to TRBD1. Sequenced material: whole blood. CDR3 amino acids: CASSLAPTRQGNTDTQYF. The CDR3 DNA reads TGTGCCAGCAGCTTAGCCCCCACCCGACAGGGGAACACAGATACGCAGTATTTT.